The 31 T cell receptor beta chains in this list originate from one sample, sequenced in a study of T cells after yellow fever vaccination (dated by TCRdb to between 2019 and 2020). Library preparation used 5' RACE. The instrument given in TCRdb is Illumina NovaSeq 6000. TCRdb reworked the public reads: Q25 trimming with fastp, MiXCR clone assembly, productive beta chains retained. Here each entry gathers all rows of one CDR3 protein and keeps the most common genes and DNA. The sample table contains a few hundred thousand distinct CDR3 sequences; only one count was recorded for under 15% of them. 3.2% of the sample lies in the top ten. In the paper's terms, the treatment or condition label means: live attenuated yellow fever vaccine strain. Specimen: CD4+ T cells sorted from PBMCs, collected 15 days after the yellow fever booster vaccination. Source of these receptors: a man aged 18 to 30 who received the YFV17D yellow fever vaccine.

This clonotype was detected a few times. J is TRBJ2-1 and V is TRBV20-1; 10 bases agree with TRBD2. CDR1 DFQATT and CDR2 SNEGSKA come from the germline V gene (reference sequence). This CDR3 region has 14 residues. The trim removed 3 bases at V and 7 bases at J, leaving 6 bases unmatched. CDR3 loop: CSARLGLADNEQFF. In DNA, the CDR3 is TGCAGTGCTAGGTTAGGACTAGCGGATAATGAGCAGTTCTTC.

This rearrangement joins TRBV7-2 to TRBJ1-1, with D maybe TRBD1 (5 bases). Trimming removed 3 bases at V and 11 bases at J, with 13 bases between. Germline-derived CDR1 and CDR2 are SGHTA and FQGNSA. The CDR3 runs to 12 residues. For the CDR3, the DNA is TGTGCCAGCAGCTTGGGACCCACGGGGGCTTTCTTT. As protein: CASSLGPTGAFF.

This clonotype was recorded a few times. The chain recombines TRBV11-2 with TRBJ2-1; tentatively, D is TRBD1 (6 bases). The V end was cut by 5 bases, the J end by 16 bases, with 21 bases between. CDR1 and CDR2 from the germline V gene are SGHAT and FQNNGV. The CDR3 is made up of 13 amino acids. The chain's CDR3 is CASSPWGVTGTFF. The DNA of the CDR3 is TGTGCCAGCAGCCCGTGGGGAGTCACAGGGACCTTCTTC.

This chain connects TRBV5-6 to TRBJ2-5; tentatively, D is TRBD1 or TRBD2 (5 bases each). V lost 4 bases to trimming and J lost 4 bases, with 14 bases between them. This CDR3 spans 14 amino acids. CDR1 is SGHDT, CDR2 YYEEEE, per germline. CDR3 sequence (DNA): TGTGCCAGCAGCAGGGGACCCGGAGGAGAGACCCAGTACTTC. Protein: CASSRGPGGETQYF.

Notes on this clonotype: The germline gene is not matched at one end of the junction; a read error may be the cause. This chain uses TRBV11-2 with TRBJ2-3; 8 bases match TRBD2. Germline assignment: CDR1 SGHAT and CDR2 FQNNGV. The CDR3 runs 17 residues. CDR3 sequence (DNA): TGTGCCAGCAGCTCTGGACTAGCCTCGAGTTACACAGATACGCAGTGTTTT. It codes for CASSSGLASSYTDTQCF.

This clonotype was seen once. The chain couples TRBV5-6 to TRBJ2-2; 9 positions agree with TRBD2. This CDR3 spans 14 amino acids. Germline V gene sequence: CDR1 SGHDT, CDR2 YYEEEE. Losses at the gene ends were 4 bases for V and 6 bases for J; bases not matched to a gene: 4. CDR3 in DNA: TGTGCCAGCAGCGGGACTAGCTTATCCGGGGAGCTGTTTTTT. It translates to CASSGTSLSGELFF.

This clonotype was detected many times. The J gene is TRBJ2-7, the V gene TRBV12-3 or TRBV12-4; TRBD2 agrees at 7 bases. With 3 bases clipped from V and 7 bases from J, the junction kept 6 bases outside the gene matches. This CDR3 has 13 residues. The CDR3 loop is CASSFVQGGEQYV. CDR3 coding DNA: TGTGCCAGCAGTTTTGTTCAGGGAGGGGAGCAGTACGTC.

This clonotype was counted only a few times. The V gene is TRBV7-3, the J gene TRBJ2-2; TRBD1 agrees at 8 bases. Unmatched junction bases numbered 9, after V lost 4 bases and J lost 8 bases. Per the germline V gene, CDR1 is SGHTA and CDR2 is FQGTGA. This CDR3 region has 15 residues. Here the CDR3 DNA reads TGTGCCAGCAGCTCCACAGGGGGAGAGTCAGGGGAGCTGTTTTTT. Amino acid sequence: CASSSTGGESGELFF.

The chain recombines TRBV9 with TRBJ2-7, with D hard to call. The CDR3 totals 13 residues. Deletions cut 3 bases from V and 1 base from J, with 8 bases between. CDR1 and CDR2 from the germline V gene are SGDLS and YYNGEE. The CDR3 loop is CASSALPSYEQYF. CDR3 bases: TGTGCCAGCAGCGCCCTCCCTTCCTACGAGCAGTACTTC.

This clonotype has more than one count but fewer than ten. This chain joins TRBV6-5 and TRBJ2-5; a weak D match, TRBD2 (6 bases). With 1 base removed from V and 2 bases from J, the gap between germline ends came to 8 bases. The CDR3 length is 14 residues. Germline V lookup: CDR1 MNHEY, CDR2 SVGAGI. The CDR3 DNA follows: TGTGCCAGCAGTTACTGGGGACTTCAAGAGACCCAGTACTTC. This codes for CASSYWGLQETQYF.

This sequence joins TRBV5-1 and TRBJ2-1; 9 positions match TRBD1. V dropped 3 bases and J dropped 0; count of bases not matched to a gene: 13. This CDR3 is built from 19 residues. The V gene's germline CDR1 is SGHRS and CDR2 YFSETQ. DNA of the CDR3: TGCGCCAGCAGCTCAGTAAAGGGACAGGGATCGGGCTCCTACAATGAGCAGTTCTTC. Translated, it gives CASSSVKGQGSGSYNEQFF.

The table lists this clonotype with many counts. This chain joins TRBV29-1 and TRBJ2-3, with D hard to call. This CDR3 contains 13 residues. V lost 1 base to trimming and J lost 2 bases, with 7 bases between them. Germline V CDR1 and CDR2: SQVTM, ANQGSEA. The CDR3 DNA follows: TGCAGCGTTGAAGGGCTGAACACAGATACGCAGTATTTT. Translating it yields CSVEGLNTDTQYF.

This clonotype was observed at least ten times. This chain joins TRBV7-9 and TRBJ2-4; D might be TRBD2 (7 bases). Trimming removed 4 bases at V and 8 bases at J, with 21 bases between. There are 16 residues in the CDR3. Germline V gene data show CDR1 as SEHNR and CDR2 as FQNEAQ (reference sequence). CDR3 sequence reads: CASSSPPVGGRDIQYF. As DNA, the CDR3 is TGTGCCAGCAGCTCGCCTCCGGTGGGGGGGCGAGACATTCAGTACTTC.

The chain joins TRBV6-2 or TRBV6-3 to TRBJ2-1; a possible D gene is TRBD2 (6 bases). Germline-derived CDR1 and CDR2 are MNHEY and SVGEGT. This CDR3 comprises 11 residues. The V and J ends lost 5 bases and 16 bases respectively, with 15 bases between them. The CDR3 coding sequence is TGTGCCAGCAGTAACGGGAGCGGACGCTTCTTC. Translated: CASSNGSGRFF.

This clonotype occurred many times. V usage is TRBV4-3 and J usage is TRBJ2-5; 9 bases are shared with TRBD2. In germline, CDR1 is LGHNA, CDR2 YSLEER. V was clipped by 4 bases and J by 5 bases; unmatched bases: 5. This CDR3 region has 14 residues. The CDR3 here is CASSPIAGAETQYF. Here the CDR3 DNA reads TGCGCCAGCAGCCCTATAGCGGGGGCCGAGACCCAGTACTTC.

There are a few counts of this clonotype. The genes are TRBV5-1 and TRBJ2-1, with D hard to call. Germline V CDR1 and CDR2: SGHRS, YFSETQ. The ends were cut back, 0 bases at V and 4 bases at J, with 8 bases in the middle. The CDR3 runs to 14 residues. The DNA of the CDR3 is TGCGCCAGCAGCTTGGAATCCAAATACAATGAGCAGTTCTTC. This codes for CASSLESKYNEQFF.

This clonotype has ten or more counts. This chain uses TRBV28 with TRBJ2-7, with D perhaps matching TRBD1 (5 bases). This CDR3 is built from 15 residues. CDR1 is MDHEN, CDR2 SYDVKM, per germline. The V gene lost 5 bases and the J gene lost 4 bases, with 18 bases spanning the gap. In DNA, the CDR3 is TGTGCCAGCAGTGACACCTTAGGGGCCTTTTACGAGCAGTACGTC. Encoded protein: CASSDTLGAFYEQYV.

The chain employs TRBV5-1 and TRBJ2-5; D possibly matches TRBD1 or TRBD2 (6 bases each). Germline V lookup: CDR1 SGHRS, CDR2 YFSETQ. V shed 1 base and J shed 5 bases, with 12 bases lying between them. The CDR3 runs to 14 residues. This chain's CDR3 is CASSLPGATETQYF. DNA for the CDR3: TGCGCCAGCAGCTTGCCGGGGGCCACGGAGACCCAGTACTTC. Using reference TRBV5-1 and TRBJ2-5 for the parts outside the CDR3, the full variable domain is KAGVTQTPRYLIKTRGQQVTLSCSPISGHRSVSWYQQTPGQGLQFLFEYFSETQRNKGNFPGRFSGRQFSNSRSEMNVSTLELGDSALYLCASSLPGATETQYFGPGTRLLVL.

This chain joins TRBV28 and TRBJ2-2, with unresolved D. The V and J ends lost 3 bases and 5 bases respectively, with 10 bases between them. The germline V gene encodes CDR1 MDHEN and CDR2 SYDVKM. CDR3 length: 14 residues. The CDR3, as DNA: TGTGCCAGCAGTTTGAACAGAAGGACCGGGGAGCTGTTTTTT. Its protein product is CASSLNRRTGELFF.

The J gene is TRBJ2-5, the V gene TRBV7-9; D not resolved. Per the germline V gene, CDR1 is SEHNR and CDR2 is FQNEAQ (reference sequence). The CDR3 length is 15 residues. V was trimmed by 6 bases and J by 0 bases, leaving 14 bases between them. CDR3 sequence: CASSYMGTDQETQYF. The CDR3 nucleotides read TGTGCCAGCAGTTACATGGGTACGGACCAAGAGACCCAGTACTTC.

J is TRBJ1-2 and V is TRBV12-3 or TRBV12-4; TRBD1 might be the D (5 bases). Trimming took 4 bases from V and 8 from J, leaving 14 bases between them. This CDR3 contains 13 residues. CDR3 bases: TGTGCCAGCAGTTCGGGGCTCACGGGCGGCTACACCTTC. Translated: CASSSGLTGGYTF.

V is TRBV27 and J is TRBJ2-3; D remains ambiguous. Trimming took 5 bases from V and 6 from J, leaving 15 bases between them. CDR1 is MNHEY, CDR2 SMNVEV, per germline (reference sequence). The CDR3 length is 14 residues. CDR3 loop: CASSPPAGSDTQYF. In DNA form, the CDR3 reads TGTGCCAGCAGTCCACCCGCAGGCAGCGATACGCAGTATTTT.

The chain links TRBV6-2 or TRBV6-3 to TRBJ1-3, with D tentatively TRBD1 (5 bases). V was shortened by 6 bases and J by 4 bases, with 25 bases between the two germline ends. The CDR3 runs to 18 residues. Germline V gene data show CDR1 as MNHEY and CDR2 as SVGEGT. CDR3 residues: CASSPGRGIRFSGNTIYF. The CDR3 region has the DNA TGTGCCAGCAGCCCCGGGCGGGGCATTAGGTTCTCCGGAAACACCATATATTTT.

The chain's CDR3 is CASRDRVREGYTF. The CDR3 DNA is TGTGCCAGCAGAGACAGGGTGCGTGAAGGCTACACCTTC. The chain joins TRBV6-2 or TRBV6-3 to TRBJ1-2, with 7 bases lining up with TRBD1. The germline gives CDR1 MNHEY, CDR2 SVGEGT. This CDR3 comprises 13 residues. The V gene end was trimmed by 6 bases and the J gene end by 8 bases; junction bases not matched to a gene: 9.

This clonotype was seen many times. This chain links TRBV14 with TRBJ1-6; 8 positions agree with TRBD1. Per the germline V gene, CDR1 is SGHDN and CDR2 is FVKESK. After removal of 3 bases from V and 9 bases from J, the junction contained 4 bases not matched to a gene. This CDR3 is built from 14 residues. The CDR3 DNA reads as TGTGCCAGCAGCCATACAGGGGGAGTTTCACCCCTCCACTTT. As protein: CASSHTGGVSPLHF.

The chain combines TRBV7-6 with TRBJ2-1, with 11 bases fitting TRBD2. Germline V gene lookup returns CDR1 SGHVS and CDR2 FNYEAQ. The ends lost 4 bases at V and 7 bases at J; junction bases unmatched: 6. The CDR3 consists of 15 residues. The CDR3 region is CASSSLAGGLNEQFF. The CDR3 nucleotides read TGTGCCAGCAGCTCGTTAGCGGGGGGGCTTAATGAGCAGTTCTTC.

This sequence joins TRBV9 and TRBJ2-5; 7 nucleotides line up with TRBD2. V shed 7 bases and J 3 bases; nucleotides not matched to a gene: 9. Germline values: CDR1 SGDLS, CDR2 YYNGEE. The CDR3 consists of 14 residues. CDR3 residues: CASSTAGREETQYF. CDR3 nucleotide sequence: TGTGCCAGCTCTACAGCGGGGAGGGAAGAGACCCAGTACTTC.

This chain joins TRBV4-1 and TRBJ2-3; TRBD2 is a possible D gene (5 bases). Germline V CDR1 and CDR2: MGHRA, YSYEKL. The CDR3 length is 16 residues. Trimming stripped 0 bases from V and 1 base from J, with 11 bases between. The CDR3: CASSQDRDGGTDTQYF. The DNA of the CDR3 is TGCGCCAGCAGCCAAGATCGTGACGGGGGCACAGATACGCAGTATTTT.

The table lists this clonotype with many counts. This chain uses TRBV18 with TRBJ2-4; unclear D gene. There are 18 residues in the CDR3. CDR1 and CDR2 (germline): KGHSH, LQKENI. The V gene lost 3 bases and the J gene lost 3 bases, with 21 bases spanning the gap. The CDR3 nucleotides read TGTGCCAGCTCACCTCGGGCGAGCGCCCTTGATGGCAAAAACATTCAGTACTTC. Translating it yields CASSPRASALDGKNIQYF. The full variable domain, with the rest looked up from reference TRBV18 and TRBJ2-4, is NAGVMQNPRHLVRRRGQEARLRCSPMKGHSHVYWYRQLPEEGLKFMVYLQKENIIDESGMPKERFSAEFPKEGPSILRIQQVVRGDSAAYFCASSPRASALDGKNIQYFGAGTRLSVL.

The sample holds a few counts of this clonotype. The chain uses TRBV12-3 or TRBV12-4 and TRBJ1-6, with D perhaps TRBD1 (5 bases). V was pared by 5 bases and J by 7 bases, with 21 bases between. This CDR3 comprises 17 residues. The CDR3 sequence: CASSADPGGWSNSPLHF. The CDR3 DNA reads as TGTGCCAGCAGTGCAGATCCGGGGGGGTGGTCAAATTCACCCCTCCACTTT.

This clonotype was detected only a few times. The chain employs TRBV12-3 or TRBV12-4 and TRBJ2-2; tentatively, D is TRBD1 (6 bases). V was cut by 6 bases and J by 0 bases, with 23 bases left in between. The CDR3 covers 19 residues. Here the CDR3 reads CASSLLRLRGGPNTGELFF. DNA for the CDR3: TGTGCCAGCAGCCTATTGCGCCTACGAGGGGGTCCGAACACCGGGGAGCTGTTTTTT.